This entry lists 8 T cell receptor beta chains sequenced from one sample in a study of T cells in Graves' hyperthyroidism and ophthalmopathy. Amplification of TCR beta CDR3 regions was performed using RNA transcripts as template. The TCR CDR3 was amplified in a first-round RT-PCR using the HTBI primer set. TCRdb reprocessed the multiplex PCR reads with MiXCR, giving one entry per CDR3 protein. The data show more than 500,000 distinct CDR3 sequences, around 15% seen once. What was sequenced was blood. Receptors were obtained from a woman aged 40-49 years with Graves' hyperthyroidism.

This clonotype was seen a single time. The V gene is TRBV20-1, the J gene TRBJ1-2; 9 bases line up with TRBD1. The CDR3 extends over 11 amino acids. The trim removed 6 bases at V and 8 bases at J, leaving 4 bases unmatched. Germline loops: CDR1 DFQATT, CDR2 SNEGSKA (reference sequence). The CDR3 loop reads CSAGTGIGYTF. The CDR3 nucleotides are TGCAGTGCCGGGACAGGGATCGGCTACACCTTC.

This clonotype was counted at least ten times. The rearrangement uses TRBV19 and TRBJ2-7, with 9 bases identical to TRBD1. Germline V lookup: CDR1 LNHDA, CDR2 SQIVND (reference sequence). V lost 4 bases, J lost 4 bases, and 8 bases stayed unmatched. The CDR3 has 15 residues. The CDR3 loop reads CASSTGTGSSYEQYF. As DNA, the CDR3 is TGTGCCAGTAGTACCGGGACAGGGTCGTCTTACGAGCAGTACTTC.

Many counts were recorded for this clonotype. The chain links TRBV12-3 or TRBV12-4 to TRBJ2-1, with D tentatively TRBD1 or TRBD2 (5 bases each). The germline V and J ends were trimmed by 8 bases and 4 bases, with 6 bases remaining between them. CDR3 length: 11 residues. The CDR3 nucleotides read TGTGCCAGCGGGGGTTACAATGAGCAGTTCTTC. Translation gives CASGGYNEQFF.

This clonotype has ten or more counts. The V gene is TRBV28, the J gene TRBJ1-2, with D unclear. Between the trimmed V and J ends, which lost 4 bases and 8 bases, there was a span of 17 bases. Germline-derived CDR1 and CDR2 are MDHEN and SYDVKM. This CDR3 region has 14 residues. The CDR3 spells CASSYPAGLKGYTF. In nucleotides, the CDR3 is TGTGCCAGCAGTTACCCGGCGGGGTTAAAGGGCTACACCTTC.

This clonotype has a count of ten or more. The chain couples TRBV28 to TRBJ2-7; 7 bases line up with TRBD2. Germline trimming cut 5 bases from V and 6 bases from J; bases unmatched to any gene: 10. The germline V gene has CDR1 MDHEN and CDR2 SYDVKM. CDR3 length: 14 amino acids. The CDR3 loop reads CASSVLGGSGEQYF. The CDR3 DNA follows: TGTGCCAGCAGTGTGCTGGGCGGGAGCGGCGAGCAGTACTTC. Full variable domain (remainder filled in from reference TRBV28 and TRBJ2-7): DVKVTQSSRYLVKRTGEKVFLECVQDMDHENMFWYRQDPGLGLRLIYFSYDVKMKEKGDIPEGYSVSREKKERFSLILESASTNQTSMYLCASSVLGGSGEQYFGPGTRLTVT.

This clonotype was counted many times. The chain is built from TRBV9 and TRBJ1-1; 9 nucleotides match TRBD1. V dropped 4 bases and J dropped 6; count of bases not matched to a gene: 13. This CDR3 comprises 16 residues. CDR1 is SGDLS and CDR2 is YYNGEE in the germline V gene. The CDR3 loop reads CASSYDRDRATSEAFF. The CDR3 nucleotides are TGTGCCAGCAGCTATGACAGGGACAGGGCGACGTCTGAAGCTTTCTTT. The variable domain in full, with the rest retrieved from reference TRBV9 and TRBJ1-1, is DSGVTQTPKHLITATGQRVTLRCSPRSGDLSVYWYQQSLDQGLQFLIQYYNGEERAKGNILERFSAQQFPDLHSELNLSSLELGDSALYFCASSYDRDRATSEAFFGQGTRLTVV.

This clonotype has only a few counts. The V gene is TRBV20-1, the J gene TRBJ2-1; D might be TRBD1 (5 bases). Germline V CDR1 and CDR2: DFQATT, SNEGSKA (reference sequence). V lost 4 bases, J lost 2 bases, and 15 bases lay in between. This CDR3 region has 15 residues. The CDR3 spells CSATKNDSPYNEQFF. The CDR3 DNA is TGCAGTGCTACCAAAAACGACAGCCCCTACAATGAGCAGTTCTTC.

V is TRBV4-2 and J is TRBJ2-7; 7 nucleotides agree with TRBD2. CDR1 and CDR2 from the germline V gene are LGHNA and YNFKEQ. V trimming: 1 base; J trimming: 7 bases; junction bases outside the gene matches: 16. This CDR3 is built from 17 residues. CDR3 sequence (DNA): TGTGCCAGCAGCCAAGCCGTGGGGGGGATAGTTCTACGAGAGCAGTACTTC. Residues: CASSQAVGGIVLREQYF.